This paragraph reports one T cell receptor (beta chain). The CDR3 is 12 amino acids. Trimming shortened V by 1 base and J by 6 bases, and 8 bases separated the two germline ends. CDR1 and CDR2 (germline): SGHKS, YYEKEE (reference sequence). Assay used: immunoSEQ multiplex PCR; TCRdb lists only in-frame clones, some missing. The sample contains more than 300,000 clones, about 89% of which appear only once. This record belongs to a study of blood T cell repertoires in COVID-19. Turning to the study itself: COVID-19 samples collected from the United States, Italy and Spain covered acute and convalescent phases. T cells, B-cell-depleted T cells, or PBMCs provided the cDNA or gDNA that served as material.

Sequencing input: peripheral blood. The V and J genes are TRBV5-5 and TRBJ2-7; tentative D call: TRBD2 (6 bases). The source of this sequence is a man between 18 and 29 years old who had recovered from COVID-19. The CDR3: CASSLTGGEQYF. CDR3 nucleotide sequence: TGTGCCAGCAGCTTGACCGGGGGCGAGCAGTACTTC.